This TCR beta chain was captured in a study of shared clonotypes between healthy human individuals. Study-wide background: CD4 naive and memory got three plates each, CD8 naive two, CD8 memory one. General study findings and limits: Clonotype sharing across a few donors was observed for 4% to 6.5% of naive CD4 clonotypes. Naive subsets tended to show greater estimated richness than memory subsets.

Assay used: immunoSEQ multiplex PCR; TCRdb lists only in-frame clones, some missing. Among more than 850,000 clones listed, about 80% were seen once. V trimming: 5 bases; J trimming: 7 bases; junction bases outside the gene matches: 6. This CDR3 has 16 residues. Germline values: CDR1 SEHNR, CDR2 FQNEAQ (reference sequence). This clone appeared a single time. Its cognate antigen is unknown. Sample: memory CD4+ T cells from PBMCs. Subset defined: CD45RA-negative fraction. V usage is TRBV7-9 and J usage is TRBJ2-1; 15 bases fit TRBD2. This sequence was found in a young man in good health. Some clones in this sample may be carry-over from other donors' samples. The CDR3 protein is CASSLEGTSGRNEQFF. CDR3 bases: TGTGCCAGCAGCCTTGAAGGGACTAGCGGGAGGAATGAGCAGTTCTTC.